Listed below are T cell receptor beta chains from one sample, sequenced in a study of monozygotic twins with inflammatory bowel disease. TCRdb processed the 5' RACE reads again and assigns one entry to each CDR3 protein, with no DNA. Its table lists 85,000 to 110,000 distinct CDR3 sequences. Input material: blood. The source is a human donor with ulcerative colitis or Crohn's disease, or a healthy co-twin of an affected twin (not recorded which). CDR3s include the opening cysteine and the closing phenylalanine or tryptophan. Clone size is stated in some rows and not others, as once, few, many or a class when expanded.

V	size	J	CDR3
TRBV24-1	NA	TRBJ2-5	CATSDARLAGPFQETQYF
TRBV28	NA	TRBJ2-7	CASSGKPGGYEQYF
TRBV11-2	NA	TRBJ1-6	CASLTKGQGNSYNSPLHF
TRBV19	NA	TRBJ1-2	CASSITGKDGYTF
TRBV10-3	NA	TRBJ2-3	CAIGASTDTQYF
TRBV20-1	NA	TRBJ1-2	CSARDRQGAGVANYGYTF
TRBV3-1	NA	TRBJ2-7	CASSQVGVSYEQYF
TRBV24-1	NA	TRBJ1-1	CATDLASGGAEAFF
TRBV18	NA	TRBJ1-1	CASSLSTGGWNTEAFF
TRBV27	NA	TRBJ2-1	CASSLRHGQGAGNEQFF
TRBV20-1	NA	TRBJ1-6	CSASFMSSYNSPLHF
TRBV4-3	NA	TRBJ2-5	CASSQGTSWETQYF
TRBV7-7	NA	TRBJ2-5	CASSPQGEREFPQYF
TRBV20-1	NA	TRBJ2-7	CSARWNRLGFVQYF
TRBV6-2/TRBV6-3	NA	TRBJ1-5	CASSYSTVGEQPQHF
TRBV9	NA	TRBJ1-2	CASSVESRVGDYGYTF
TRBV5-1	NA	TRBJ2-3	CASSLVAGADTQYF
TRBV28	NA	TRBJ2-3	CASSRGDTQYF
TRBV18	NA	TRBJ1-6	CASSRLPGSSYNSPLHF
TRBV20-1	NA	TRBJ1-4	CSAQGQGWEKLFF
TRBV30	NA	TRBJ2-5	CAWSLVLRETQYF
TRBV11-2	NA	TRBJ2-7	CASSPTSYEQYF
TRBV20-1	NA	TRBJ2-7	CSADRDIQYEQYF
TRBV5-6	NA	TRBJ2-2	CASSFSVNTGELFF
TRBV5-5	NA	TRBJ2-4	CASSSQGQEKNIQYF
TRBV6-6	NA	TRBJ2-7	CASSYSQPSYEQYF
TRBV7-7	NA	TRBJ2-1	CASELGGLRNEQFF
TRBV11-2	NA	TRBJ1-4	CASSSRAGVGEKLFF
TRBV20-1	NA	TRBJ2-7	CSAQDPHLTIEYEQYF
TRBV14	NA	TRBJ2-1	CASSQWFWTDFDNEQFF
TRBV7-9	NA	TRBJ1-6	CASSREYNSPLHF
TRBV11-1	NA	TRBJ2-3	CASSRGLAGGPSTDTQYF
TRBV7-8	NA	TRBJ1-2	CASSLGLDLSSGYTF
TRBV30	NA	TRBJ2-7	CAWELPGTGGDEQYF
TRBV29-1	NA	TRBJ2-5	CSFDGGPQETQYF
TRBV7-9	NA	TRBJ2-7	CASSLVGYEQYF
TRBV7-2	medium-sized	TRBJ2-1	CASSWQRYNEQFF
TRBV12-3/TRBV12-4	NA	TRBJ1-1	CASRGPGAEAFF
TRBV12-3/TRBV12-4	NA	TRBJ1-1	CASSNHDNMNTEAFF
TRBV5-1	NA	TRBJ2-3	CASSLRRREGTDTQYF
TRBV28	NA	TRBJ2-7	CATEGQTLDYEQYF
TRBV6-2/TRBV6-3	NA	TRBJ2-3	CASSTRSLADTQYF
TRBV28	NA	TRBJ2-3	CASSLWTDTQYF
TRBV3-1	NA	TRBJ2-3	CASSQPSGYTDTQYF
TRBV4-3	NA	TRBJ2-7	CASSQDLAGSFGQYF
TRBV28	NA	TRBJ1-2	CASSFGQNYGYTF
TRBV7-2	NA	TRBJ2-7	CASSPETSSYEQYF
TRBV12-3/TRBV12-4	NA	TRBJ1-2	CASHRDRGTRYTF
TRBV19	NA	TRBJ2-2	CASSIPGAGSTGELFF
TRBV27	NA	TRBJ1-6	CASSGQYNSPLHF
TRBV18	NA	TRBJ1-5	CASSTRAGGNQPQHF
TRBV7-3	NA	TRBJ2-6	CASSPTSGAGANVLTF
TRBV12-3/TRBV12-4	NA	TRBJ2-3	CASSSHGFSTDTQYF